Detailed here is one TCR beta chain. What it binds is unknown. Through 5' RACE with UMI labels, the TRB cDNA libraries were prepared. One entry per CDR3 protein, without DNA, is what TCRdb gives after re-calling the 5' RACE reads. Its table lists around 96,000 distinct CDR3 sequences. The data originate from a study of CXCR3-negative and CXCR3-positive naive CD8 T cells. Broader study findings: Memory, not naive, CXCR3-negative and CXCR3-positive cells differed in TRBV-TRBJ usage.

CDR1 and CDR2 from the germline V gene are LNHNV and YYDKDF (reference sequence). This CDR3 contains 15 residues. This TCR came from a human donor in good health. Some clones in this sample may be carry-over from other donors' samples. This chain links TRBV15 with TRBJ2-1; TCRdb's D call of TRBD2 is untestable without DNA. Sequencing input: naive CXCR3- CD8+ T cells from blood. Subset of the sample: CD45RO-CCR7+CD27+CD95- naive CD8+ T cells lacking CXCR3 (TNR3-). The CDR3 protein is CATSRDAGSYNEQFF.